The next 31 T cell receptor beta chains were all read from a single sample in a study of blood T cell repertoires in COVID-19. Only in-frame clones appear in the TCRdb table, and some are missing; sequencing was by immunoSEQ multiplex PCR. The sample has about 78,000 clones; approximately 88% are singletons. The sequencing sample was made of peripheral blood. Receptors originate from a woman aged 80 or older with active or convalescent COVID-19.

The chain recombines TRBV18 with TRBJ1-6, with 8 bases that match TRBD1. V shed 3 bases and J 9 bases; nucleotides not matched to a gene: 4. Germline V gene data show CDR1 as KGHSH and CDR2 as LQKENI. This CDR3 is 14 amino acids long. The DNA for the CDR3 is TGTGCCAGCTCACCCGGACAGGGCCTTTCACCCCTCCACTTT. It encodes CASSPGQGLSPLHF.

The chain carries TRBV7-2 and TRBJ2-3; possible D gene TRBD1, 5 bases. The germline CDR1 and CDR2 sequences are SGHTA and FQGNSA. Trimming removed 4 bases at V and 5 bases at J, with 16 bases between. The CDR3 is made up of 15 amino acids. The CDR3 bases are TGTGCCAGCAGCTCCCGACCTACTACAGGAGATACGCAGTATTTT. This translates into CASSSRPTTGDTQYF.

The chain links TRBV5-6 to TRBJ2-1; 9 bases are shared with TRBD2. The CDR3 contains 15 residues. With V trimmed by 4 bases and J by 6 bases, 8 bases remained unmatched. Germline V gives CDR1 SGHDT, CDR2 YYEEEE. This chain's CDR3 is CASSPVGTSSNEQFF. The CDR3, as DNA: TGTGCCAGCAGCCCGGTCGGGACTAGCAGCAATGAGCAGTTCTTC.

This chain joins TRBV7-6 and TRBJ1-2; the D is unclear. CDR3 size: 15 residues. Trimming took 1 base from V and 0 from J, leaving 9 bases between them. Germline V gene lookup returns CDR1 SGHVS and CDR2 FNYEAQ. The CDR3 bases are TGTGCCAGCAGCTTAGGAGAGGGAGCTAACTATGGCTACACCTTC. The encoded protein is CASSLGEGANYGYTF. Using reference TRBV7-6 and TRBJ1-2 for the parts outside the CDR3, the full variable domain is GAGVSQSPRYKVTKRGQDVALRCDPISGHVSLYWYRQALGQGPEFLTYFNYEAQQDKSGLPNDRFSAERPEGSISTLTIQRTEQRDSAMYRCASSLGEGANYGYTFGSGTRLTVV.

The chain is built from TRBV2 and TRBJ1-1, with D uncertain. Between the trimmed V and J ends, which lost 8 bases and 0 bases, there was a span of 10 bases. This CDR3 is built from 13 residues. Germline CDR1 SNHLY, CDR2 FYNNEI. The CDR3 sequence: CASAGRVNTEAFF. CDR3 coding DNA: TGTGCCAGCGCGGGTAGGGTGAACACTGAAGCTTTCTTT.

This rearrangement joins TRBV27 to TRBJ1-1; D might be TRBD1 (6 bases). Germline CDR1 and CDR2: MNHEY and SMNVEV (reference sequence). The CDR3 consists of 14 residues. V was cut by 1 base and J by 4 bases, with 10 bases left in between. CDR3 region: CASSLLLGGTEAFF. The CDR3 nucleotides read TGTGCCAGCAGTTTATTGCTAGGGGGCACTGAAGCTTTCTTT.

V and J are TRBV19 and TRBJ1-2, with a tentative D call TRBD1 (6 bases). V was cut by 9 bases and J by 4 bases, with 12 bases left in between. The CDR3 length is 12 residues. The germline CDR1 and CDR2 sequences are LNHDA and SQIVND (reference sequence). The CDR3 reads CASQGPLYGYTF. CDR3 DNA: TGTGCCAGCCAGGGGCCCCTCTATGGCTACACCTTC.

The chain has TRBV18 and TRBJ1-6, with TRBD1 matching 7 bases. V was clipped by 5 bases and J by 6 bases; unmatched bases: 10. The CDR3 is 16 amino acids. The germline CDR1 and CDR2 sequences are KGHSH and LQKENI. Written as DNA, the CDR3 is TGTGCCAGCTCAACTCGAGAGACAGGGTTTAATTCACCCCTCCACTTT. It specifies CASSTRETGFNSPLHF.

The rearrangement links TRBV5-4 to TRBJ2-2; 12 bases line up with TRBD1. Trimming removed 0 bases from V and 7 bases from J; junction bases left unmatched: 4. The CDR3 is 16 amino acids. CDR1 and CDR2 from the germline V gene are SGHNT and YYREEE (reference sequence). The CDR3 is CASSLVGQGAFGELFF. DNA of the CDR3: TGTGCCAGCAGCTTGGTGGGACAGGGGGCTTTCGGGGAGCTGTTTTTT.

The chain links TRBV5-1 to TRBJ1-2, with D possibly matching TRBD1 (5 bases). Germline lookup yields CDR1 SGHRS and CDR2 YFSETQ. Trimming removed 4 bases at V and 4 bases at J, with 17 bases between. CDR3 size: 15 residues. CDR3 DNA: TGCGCCAGCAGCCCGGGGGACGGTCCGTCCTATGGCTACACCTTC. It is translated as CASSPGDGPSYGYTF.

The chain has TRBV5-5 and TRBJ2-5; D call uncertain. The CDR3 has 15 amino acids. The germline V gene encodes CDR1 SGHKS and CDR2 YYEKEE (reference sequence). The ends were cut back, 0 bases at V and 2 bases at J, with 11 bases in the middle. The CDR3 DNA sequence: TGTGCCAGCAGCTTGGCCCCTACGGGTCAAGAGACCCAGTACTTC. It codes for CASSLAPTGQETQYF.

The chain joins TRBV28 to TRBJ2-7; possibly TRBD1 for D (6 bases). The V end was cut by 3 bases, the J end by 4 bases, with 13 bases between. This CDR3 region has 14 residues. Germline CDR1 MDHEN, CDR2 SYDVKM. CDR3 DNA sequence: TGTGCCAGCAGTTTGATCCAGGGGAGATACGAGCAGTACTTC. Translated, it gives CASSLIQGRYEQYF. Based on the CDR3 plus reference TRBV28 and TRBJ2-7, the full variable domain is DVKVTQSSRYLVKRTGEKVFLECVQDMDHENMFWYRQDPGLGLRLIYFSYDVKMKEKGDIPEGYSVSREKKERFSLILESASTNQTSMYLCASSLIQGRYEQYFGPGTRLTVT.

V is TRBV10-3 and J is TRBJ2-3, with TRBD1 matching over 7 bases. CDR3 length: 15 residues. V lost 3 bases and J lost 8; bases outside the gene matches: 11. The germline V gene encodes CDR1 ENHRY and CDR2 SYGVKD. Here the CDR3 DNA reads TGTGCCATCAGTGAAGGGGGCGGATGGACGGGTACGCAGTATTTT. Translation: CAISEGGGWTGTQYF.

The CDR3 sequence is CASSPPTASTDTQYF. The CDR3 nucleotides are TGTGCCAGCAGCCCCCCGACAGCAAGCACAGATACGCAGTATTTT. The chain joins TRBV7-8 to TRBJ2-3; tentatively, D is TRBD1 (5 bases). The V and J ends lost 5 bases and 0 bases respectively, with 12 bases between them. Germline CDR1 reads SGHVS; CDR2 reads FQNEAQ. The CDR3 spans 15 residues.

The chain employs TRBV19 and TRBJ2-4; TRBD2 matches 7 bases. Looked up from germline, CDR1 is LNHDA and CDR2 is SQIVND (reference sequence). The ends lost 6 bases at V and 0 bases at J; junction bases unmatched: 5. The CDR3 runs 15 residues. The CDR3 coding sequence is TGTGCCAGTAGCCCAACGGGGGGAGCCAAAAACATTCAGTACTTC. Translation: CASSPTGGAKNIQYF.

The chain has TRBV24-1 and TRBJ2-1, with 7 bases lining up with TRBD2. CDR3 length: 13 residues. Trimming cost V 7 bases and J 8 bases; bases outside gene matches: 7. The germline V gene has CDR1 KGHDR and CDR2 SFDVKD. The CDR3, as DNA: TGTGCCACCAGCCCGGGGGGAAGGTATGAGCAGTTCTTC. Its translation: CATSPGGRYEQFF.

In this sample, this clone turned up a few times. CDR3 sequence: CASSEVFGRGEAFF. As DNA, the CDR3 is TGTGCCAGCAGTGAAGTCTTCGGCAGGGGCGAAGCTTTCTTT. The J gene is TRBJ1-1, the V gene TRBV6-1, with a tentative D call TRBD1 (6 bases). This CDR3 region has 14 residues. With 1 base removed from V and 8 bases from J, the gap between germline ends came to 14 bases. The germline CDR1 and CDR2 sequences are MNHNS and SASEGT.

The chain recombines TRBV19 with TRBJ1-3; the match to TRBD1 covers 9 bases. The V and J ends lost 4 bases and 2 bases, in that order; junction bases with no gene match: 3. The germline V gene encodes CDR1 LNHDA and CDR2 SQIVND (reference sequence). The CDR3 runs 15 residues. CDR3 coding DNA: TGTGCCAGTAGTACCCGGGACAGGGCTGGAAACACCATATATTTT. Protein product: CASSTRDRAGNTIYF.

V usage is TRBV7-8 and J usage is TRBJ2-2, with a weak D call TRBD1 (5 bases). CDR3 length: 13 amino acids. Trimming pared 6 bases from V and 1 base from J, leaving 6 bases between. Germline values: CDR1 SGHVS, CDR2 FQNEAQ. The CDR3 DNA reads TGTGCCAGCAGGCAGGGGAACACCGGGGAGCTGTTTTTT. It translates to CASRQGNTGELFF.

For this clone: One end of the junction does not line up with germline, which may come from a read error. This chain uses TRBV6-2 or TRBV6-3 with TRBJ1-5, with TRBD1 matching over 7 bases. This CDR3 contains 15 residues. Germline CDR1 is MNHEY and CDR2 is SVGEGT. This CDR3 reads CASSQHRGYNQSQHF. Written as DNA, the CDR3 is TGTGCCAGCAGCCAACACAGGGGATACAATCAGTCCCAGCATTTT.

In nucleotides, the CDR3 is TGTGCCAGCAGACTGGGGGCACGCACCGGGGAGCTGTTTTTT. As protein: CASRLGARTGELFF. The J gene is TRBJ2-2, the V gene TRBV6-5, with a tentative D call TRBD1 (6 bases). This CDR3 comprises 14 residues. Deletions cut 6 bases from V and 4 bases from J, with 12 bases between. Germline CDR1 is MNHEY and CDR2 is SVGAGI.

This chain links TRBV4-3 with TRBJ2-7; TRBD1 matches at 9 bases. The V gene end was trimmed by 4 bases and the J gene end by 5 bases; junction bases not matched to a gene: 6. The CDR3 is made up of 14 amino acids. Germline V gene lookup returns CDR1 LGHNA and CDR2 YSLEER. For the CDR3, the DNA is TGCGCCAGCAGCCCGGGACAGGGCCCCAACGAGCAGTACTTC. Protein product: CASSPGQGPNEQYF.

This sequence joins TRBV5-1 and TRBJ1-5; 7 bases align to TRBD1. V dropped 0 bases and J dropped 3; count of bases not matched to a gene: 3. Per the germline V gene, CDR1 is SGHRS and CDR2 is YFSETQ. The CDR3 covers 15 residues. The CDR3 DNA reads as TGCGCCAGCAGCTTGGCGGGACAGAACAATCAGCCCCAGCATTTT. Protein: CASSLAGQNNQPQHF.

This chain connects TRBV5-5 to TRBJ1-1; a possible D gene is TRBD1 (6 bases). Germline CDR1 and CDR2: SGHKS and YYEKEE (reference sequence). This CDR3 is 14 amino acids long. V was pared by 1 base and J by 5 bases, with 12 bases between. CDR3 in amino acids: CASSLSQGWTEAFF. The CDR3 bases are TGTGCCAGCAGCTTGTCACAGGGCTGGACTGAAGCTTTCTTT.

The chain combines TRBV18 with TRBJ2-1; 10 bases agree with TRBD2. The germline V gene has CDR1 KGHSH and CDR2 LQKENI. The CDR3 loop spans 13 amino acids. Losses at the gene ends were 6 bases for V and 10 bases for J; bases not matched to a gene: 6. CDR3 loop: CASSPALAGEQFF. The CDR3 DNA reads TGTGCCAGCTCTCCGGCACTAGCGGGAGAGCAGTTCTTC.

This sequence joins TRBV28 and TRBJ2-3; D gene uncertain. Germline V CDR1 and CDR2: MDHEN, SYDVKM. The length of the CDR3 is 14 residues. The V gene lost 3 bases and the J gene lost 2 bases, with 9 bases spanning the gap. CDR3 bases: TGTGCCAGCAGTTTTGCGGATATCACAGATACGCAGTATTTT. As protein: CASSFADITDTQYF.

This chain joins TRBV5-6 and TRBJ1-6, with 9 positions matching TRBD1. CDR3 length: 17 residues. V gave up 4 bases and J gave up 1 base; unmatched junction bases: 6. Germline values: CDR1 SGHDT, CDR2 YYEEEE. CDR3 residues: CASSVTGTGSYNSPLHF. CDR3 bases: TGTGCCAGCAGCGTAACCGGGACAGGGTCCTATAATTCACCCCTCCACTTT.

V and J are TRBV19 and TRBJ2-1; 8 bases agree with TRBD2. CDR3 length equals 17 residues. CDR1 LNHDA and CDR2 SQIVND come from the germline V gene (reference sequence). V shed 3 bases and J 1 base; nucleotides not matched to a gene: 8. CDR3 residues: CASSIRGAGGSYNEQFF. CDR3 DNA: TGTGCCAGTAGTATCCGCGGGGCGGGAGGTTCCTACAATGAGCAGTTCTTC.

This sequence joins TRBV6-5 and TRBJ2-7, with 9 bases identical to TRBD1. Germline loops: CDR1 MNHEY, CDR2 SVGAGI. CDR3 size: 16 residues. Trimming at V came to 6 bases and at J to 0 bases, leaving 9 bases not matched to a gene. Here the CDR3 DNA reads TGTGCCAGCAGCTACACCGGGACAGGGACCTCCTACGAGCAGTACTTC. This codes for CASSYTGTGTSYEQYF.

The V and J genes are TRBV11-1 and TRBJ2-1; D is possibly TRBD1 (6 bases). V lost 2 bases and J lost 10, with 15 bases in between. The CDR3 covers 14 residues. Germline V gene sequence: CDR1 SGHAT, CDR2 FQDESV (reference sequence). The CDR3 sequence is CASSLIPGEREQFF. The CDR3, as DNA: TGTGCCAGCAGCTTAATACCAGGGGAGCGGGAGCAGTTCTTC.

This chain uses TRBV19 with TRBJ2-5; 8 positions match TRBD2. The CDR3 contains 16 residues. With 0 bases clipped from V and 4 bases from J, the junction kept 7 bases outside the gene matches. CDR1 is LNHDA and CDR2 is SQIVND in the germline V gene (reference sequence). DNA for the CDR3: TGTGCCAGTAGTATAGATCTTGGGCGGGGGGTAGAGACCCAGTACTTC. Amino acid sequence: CASSIDLGRGVETQYF.